The clone carrying this T cell receptor beta chain has only one observation. Antigen specificity is unknown. Sample treatment: approximately 10-day PBMC culture with coronavirus spike peptide pools or control peptides (ViraFEST assay). IL-2 (about 9.3 IU/ml) and peptide pools (about 9.4 ug/ml) were added to cultures of a few million PBMCs per well. These data originate in a study of vaccination and CD4 T cells after COVID-19. An Oncomine TCR Beta short-read assay was used to sequence the DNA from cultured CD4+ T cells. TCRdb reanalysed the PCR reads using MiXCR and keeps one entry per CDR3 protein. The data hold 10,000 or so distinct CDR3 sequences, with about 38% observed a single time. Germline values: CDR1 MDHEN, CDR2 SYDVKM. Trimming removed 5 bases from V and 11 bases from J, with 13 bases in between. CDR3 length equals 11 residues.

This TCR derives from a human donor who had recovered from COVID-19. This material consisted of CD4+ T cells from blood, cultured in vitro, taken after SARS-CoV-2 vaccination. This chain connects TRBV28 to TRBJ2-7; the D gene is possibly TRBD1 (5 bases). The CDR3 region is CASSLLRDEYF. CDR3 DNA sequence: TGTGCCAGCAGTCTCCTCAGGGATGAGTACTTC.